These T cell receptor beta chains were read from a single sample in a study of identical twins. TCRdb fed the 5' RACE reads into MiXCR, producing one record per CDR3 protein. The sample lists fewer than 250,000 distinct CDR3 sequences, 6% to 9% occurring once. These sequences were also reported in another study, on yellow fever vaccine responses in identical twins.

Input material: memory (CD45RO+) T cells sorted from blood. The receptor source for this set is a young woman in good health. Each CDR3 is given with its conserved first and last residue. Fields, in order: J gene, V gene, D gene, clone size, CDR3 DNA, CDR3 protein. The D gene is left open where the match is weak. The listing skips clone size in some rows; elsewhere it reads once, few, many or a size class.

TRBJ2-1 | TRBV7-9 | - | many | TGTGCCAGCAGCTTATCAGGGGAACGCGGTGGTGAGCAGTTCTTC | CASSLSGERGGEQFF
TRBJ2-5 | TRBV21-1 | - | - | TGTGCCACTCTAAAAGGGTCAGCGGGAATTCCGCTGAGGACTAGCGGGGAAGAGACCCAGTACTTC | CATLKGSAGIPLRTSGEETQYF
TRBJ2-6 | TRBV20-1 | - | - | TGCAGTGCTCTGCCCGGGGTGCCTGGGGCCAACGTCCTGACTTTC | CSALPGVPGANVLTF
TRBJ2-1 | TRBV7-9 | TRBD1 | many | TGTGCCAGCAGCTTAGTCGCACAGGGGGCACACAATGAGCAGTTCTTC | CASSLVAQGAHNEQFF
TRBJ2-1 | TRBV4-3 | - | - | TGCGCCAGCAGCCAAGATAAGAGGGTCGGGACCGCCTTTAATGAGCAGTTCTTC | CASSQDKRVGTAFNEQFF
TRBJ2-1 | TRBV3-1 | - | - | TGTACCAGCAGCCAAGTCGTGGCAGGGCGCAATGAGCAGTTCTTC | CTSSQVVAGRNEQFF
TRBJ2-1 | TRBV15 | TRBD2 | many | TGTGCCACCAGCAGAGCTAGCGGAGCCTACAATGAGCAGTTCTTC | CATSRASGAYNEQFF
TRBJ1-4 | TRBV11-2 | TRBD1 | few | TGTGCCAGCAGCTTGGGGGACAGGCCTGAAAAACTGTTTTTT | CASSLGDRPEKLFF
TRBJ1-4 | TRBV11-2 | - | - | TGTGCCAGCAGCGCCCAGACACTAGCGAATGAAAAACTGTTTTTT | CASSAQTLANEKLFF
TRBJ2-7 | TRBV3-1 | - | - | TGTGCCAGCAGCCAAGATCGTCGGGGGGCGGCCCCCTACGAGCAGTACTTC | CASSQDRRGAAPYEQYF
TRBJ1-1 | TRBV29-1 | - | many | TGCAGCTCCCTGGTGAGCGGTATGAACACTGAAGCTTTCTTT | CSSLVSGMNTEAFF
TRBJ1-4 | TRBV7-2 | - | many | TGTGCCAGCAGCTTACGTCCAGGGTTGAGTAATGAAAAACTGTTTTTT | CASSLRPGLSNEKLFF
TRBJ2-3 | TRBV5-5 | TRBD1 | few | TGTGCCAGCAGCTTGTACGGGCAGGGGGCCACAGATACGCAGTATTTT | CASSLYGQGATDTQYF
TRBJ2-7 | TRBV2 | - | many | TGTGCCAGCAGTGAAGGTCAGTGGGCCTACGAGCAGTACTTC | CASSEGQWAYEQYF
TRBJ1-1 | TRBV7-2 | TRBD1 | - | TGTGCCAGCACCCCGGGTAGGGGGCTTCCTGAAGCTTTCTTT | CASTPGRGLPEAFF
TRBJ1-5 | TRBV2 | - | few | TGTGCCAGCAGCAGGAACAGGGATAGCAATCAGCCCCAGCATTTT | CASSRNRDSNQPQHF
TRBJ2-3 | TRBV7-2 | - | many | TGTGCCAGCAGCTTAACACCGACAGTCGATACGCAGTATTTT | CASSLTPTVDTQYF
TRBJ2-7 | TRBV7-9 | - | - | TGTGCCAGCAGCTTCCCCGGGCAAACCTACGAGCAGTACTTC | CASSFPGQTYEQYF
TRBJ2-2 | TRBV15 | - | many | TGTGCCACCAGCAGAGTCGGGAACACCGGGGAGCTGTTTTTT | CATSRVGNTGELFF
TRBJ2-7 | TRBV18 | - | many | TGTGCCAGCTCACCACACGGGAACGAGCAGTACTTC | CASSPHGNEQYF
TRBJ1-2 | TRBV12-3/TRBV12-4 | - | few | TGTGCCAGCAGTTTCGGTGACGGCCGGGGGTTTACCTATGGCTACACCTTC | CASSFGDGRGFTYGYTF
TRBJ2-1 | TRBV5-1 | - | many | TGCGCCAGCAGCTTGGACGGCCTCGGTGAGCAGTTCTTC | CASSLDGLGEQFF
TRBJ2-1 | TRBV5-6 | - | - | TGTGCCAGCAGCTTGGTGGGGGGATCGGAGGGGAATGAGCAGTTCTTC | CASSLVGGSEGNEQFF
TRBJ2-3 | TRBV6-1 | - | many | TGTGCCAGCAGGCAGGACCTAAAGCAGTATTTT | CASRQDLKQYF
TRBJ1-2 | TRBV9 | TRBD1 | few | TGTGCCAGCAGCGCAGGGGGAAAGGATGGCTACACCTTC | CASSAGGKDGYTF
TRBJ2-7 | TRBV7-9 | TRBD1 | - | TGTGCCAGCAGATTCCCAGGGGGCGGGGACGAGCAGTACTTC | CASRFPGGGDEQYF
TRBJ2-3 | TRBV29-1 | - | many | TGCAGCGTGTTCGGTGGTAGCGCTAGCACAGATACGCAGTATTTT | CSVFGGSASTDTQYF